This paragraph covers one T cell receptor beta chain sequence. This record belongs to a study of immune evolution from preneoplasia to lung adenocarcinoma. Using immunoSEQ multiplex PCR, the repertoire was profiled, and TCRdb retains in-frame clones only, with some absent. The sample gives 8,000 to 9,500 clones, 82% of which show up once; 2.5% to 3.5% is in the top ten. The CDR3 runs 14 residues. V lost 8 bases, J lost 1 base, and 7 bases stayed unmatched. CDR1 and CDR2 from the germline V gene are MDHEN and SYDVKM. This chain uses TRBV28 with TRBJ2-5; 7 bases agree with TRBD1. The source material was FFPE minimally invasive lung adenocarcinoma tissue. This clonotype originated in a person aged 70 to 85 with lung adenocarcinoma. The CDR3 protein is CASGPGQAQETQYF. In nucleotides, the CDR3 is TGTGCCAGCGGCCCAGGACAGGCCCAAGAGACCCAGTACTTC.